This T cell receptor beta chain is from a study of OX40 agonist ivuxolimab in advanced cancers. Study-level information: Ivuxolimab was administered intravenously to patients at 0.01 to 10 mg/kg every 2 weeks.

Details on this clone: No antigen is known for it. At one boundary the junction diverges from the germline segment, which might be a read error.

Study results and caveats: CD4+ and CD8+ blood T cells expanded clonally by week 6 at 0.1 to 3.0 mg/kg.

This CDR3 is built from 14 residues. Looked up from germline, CDR1 is SSHAT and CDR2 is FNYEAQ (reference sequence). TCRdb's copy holds only in-frame clones and misses some; the assay was immunoSEQ multiplex PCR. The sample lists some 9,500 clones, 89% occurring once. The clonotype was recovered from an adult with an advanced solid tumor such as melanoma, head and neck, liver or kidney cancer. The input for sequencing was CD4+ or CD8+ T cells sorted from blood, taken in a trial of the OX40 agonist ivuxolimab. The chain is built from TRBV7-7 and TRBJ2-7; D may be TRBD2 (5 bases). CDR3 in amino acids: CASSYGRGNYEQYF. CDR3 nucleotide sequence: TGTGCTAGCAGCTACGGACGGGGAAACTACGAGCAGTACTTC.